One and the same sample provided the 22 T cell receptor beta chains below, sequenced in a study of OX40 agonist ivuxolimab in advanced cancers. Sequenced by immunoSEQ multiplex PCR; TCRdb stores in-frame clones only, minus some. Of tens of thousands of clones in the sample, about 92% were seen once. This sample comprised CD4+ or CD8+ T cells sorted from blood, obtained in a trial of the OX40 agonist ivuxolimab. The origin of the receptors is an adult with an advanced solid tumor such as melanoma, head and neck, liver or kidney cancer.

The gene calls are TRBV27 and TRBJ1-5; D is possibly TRBD1 (5 bases). CDR3 length: 14 residues. Germline values: CDR1 MNHEY, CDR2 SMNVEV (reference sequence). The germline V and J ends were trimmed by 2 bases and 5 bases, with 10 bases remaining between them. CDR3 protein: CASSLVGDYQPQHF. The CDR3 DNA reads TGTGCCAGCAGTTTAGTTGGGGACTATCAGCCCCAGCATTTT.

This clone appeared once. The chain links TRBV5-8 to TRBJ2-1; no clear D. CDR3 length: 12 residues. Germline-derived CDR1 and CDR2 are SGHTS and YDEGEE. The germline V and J ends were trimmed by 2 bases and 10 bases, with 10 bases remaining between them. The CDR3 nucleotides are TGTGCCAGCAGCTTCAATGAATGGGAGCAGTTCTTC. Translated, it gives CASSFNEWEQFF.

The chain uses TRBV4-1 and TRBJ1-1; D is unresolved. The ends were cut back, 1 base at V and 6 bases at J, with 9 bases in the middle. Germline V lookup: CDR1 MGHRA, CDR2 YSYEKL. The CDR3 is 13 amino acids. The DNA for the CDR3 is TGCGCCAGCAGCCAAGTTGGAAAAGCTGAAGCTTTCTTT. Amino acids: CASSQVGKAEAFF.

CDR3 nucleotide sequence: TGTGCCAGCAGTGAACGGACAGTCGAGCAGTACTTC. This encodes CASSERTVEQYF. The chain couples TRBV6-1 to TRBJ2-7; maybe TRBD1 (6 bases). Germline V gives CDR1 MNHNS, CDR2 SASEGT. Trimming removed 2 bases at V and 6 bases at J, with 8 bases between. The CDR3 loop spans 12 amino acids.

CDR3 protein: CASSGLRGSNYGYTF. The CDR3 DNA follows: TGTGCCAGCAGCGGCCTAAGGGGGTCCAACTATGGCTACACCTTC. The V and J genes are TRBV11-2 and TRBJ1-2; tentatively, D is TRBD1 (6 bases). Germline assignment: CDR1 SGHAT and CDR2 FQNNGV. The CDR3 is 15 amino acids. Trimming removed 5 bases from V and 2 bases from J, with 15 bases in between.

The chain carries TRBV27 and TRBJ1-5, with no clear D. The CDR3 spans 14 residues. Trimming removed 5 bases at V and 3 bases at J, with 11 bases between. Germline V gene sequence: CDR1 MNHEY, CDR2 SMNVEV (reference sequence). The CDR3 protein is CASSQEGSNQPQHF. CDR3 nucleotides: TGTGCCAGCAGTCAGGAGGGTTCCAATCAGCCCCAGCATTTT.

This clone was detected only once. This chain joins TRBV9 and TRBJ2-6; no clear D. This CDR3 comprises 14 residues. V was shortened by 0 bases and J by 1 base, with 2 bases between the two germline ends. Germline CDR1 SGDLS, CDR2 YYNGEE. The CDR3 nucleotides are TGTGCCAGCAGCGTAGAGTCTGGGGCCAACGTCCTGACTTTC. Translating it yields CASSVESGANVLTF.

The genes are TRBV7-8 and TRBJ2-7; either TRBD1 or TRBD2 may supply D (5 bases each). Trimming removed 5 bases from V and 7 bases from J, with 15 bases in between. This CDR3 is 13 amino acids long. Germline loops: CDR1 SGHVS, CDR2 FQNEAQ. CDR3 amino acids: CASSIGTVGEQYF. The CDR3 nucleotides read TGTGCCAGCAGCATCGGGACGGTTGGAGAGCAGTACTTC. Supplemented by reference TRBV7-8 and TRBJ2-7, the full variable domain reads GAGVSQSPRYKVAKRGQDVALRCDPISGHVSLFWYQQALGQGPEFLTYFQNEAQLDKSGLPSDRFFAERPEGSVSTLKIQRTQQEDSAVYLCASSIGTVGEQYFGPGTRLTVT.

This clone was found once. The gene calls are TRBV5-1 and TRBJ1-1; D is possibly TRBD1 (5 bases). Germline-derived CDR1 and CDR2 are SGHRS and YFSETQ. The CDR3 extends over 16 amino acids. V lost 0 bases to trimming and J lost 1 base, with 13 bases between them. This CDR3 is CASSLAGRGGNTEAFF. The CDR3 bases are TGCGCCAGCAGCTTGGCAGGGCGTGGTGGGAACACTGAAGCTTTCTTT.

V is TRBV14 and J is TRBJ1-1; no reliable D call. Trimming cost V 5 bases and J 3 bases, with 16 bases left between them. The CDR3 length is 15 residues. Germline V gives CDR1 SGHDN, CDR2 FVKESK. The CDR3 DNA reads TGTGCCAGCAGCTTGGGAGACTCTCCCCACACTGAAGCTTTCTTT. Translated: CASSLGDSPHTEAFF. Full variable domain (remainder filled in from reference TRBV14 and TRBJ1-1): EAGVTQFPSHSVIEKGQTVTLRCDPISGHDNLYWYRRVMGKEIKFLLHFVKESKQDESGMPNNRFLAERTGGTYSTLKVQPAELEDSGVYFCASSLGDSPHTEAFFGQGTRLTVV.

This chain joins TRBV29-1 and TRBJ1-2; 7 bases match TRBD1. Trimming removed 5 bases from V and 4 bases from J; junction bases left unmatched: 7. Germline CDR1 reads SQVTM; CDR2 reads ANQGSEA. The CDR3 sequence is 13 residues long. The CDR3 spells CSVTATGPYGYTF. The CDR3 nucleotides are TGCAGCGTTACCGCGACAGGGCCCTATGGCTACACCTTC.

The chain couples TRBV19 to TRBJ1-5, with unresolved D. V shed 3 bases and J shed 6 bases, with 9 bases lying between them. Germline CDR1 reads LNHDA; CDR2 reads SQIVND (reference sequence). The CDR3 is made up of 13 amino acids. CDR3 sequence (DNA): TGTGCCAGTAGTATTTCCGAGGTTCAGCCCCAGCATTTT. Protein product: CASSISEVQPQHF.

This clone was recorded once. The genes are TRBV27 and TRBJ2-2; D gene ambiguous. The CDR3 is 13 residues long. Germline values: CDR1 MNHEY, CDR2 SMNVEV (reference sequence). The ends were cut back, 5 bases at V and 3 bases at J, with 7 bases in the middle. The CDR3 loop is CASSLYYTGELFF. The CDR3, as DNA: TGTGCCAGCAGTCTTTACTACACCGGGGAGCTGTTTTTT.

This chain joins TRBV27 and TRBJ2-7; TRBD2 is a possible D gene (5 bases). Germline V gene data show CDR1 as MNHEY and CDR2 as SMNVEV (reference sequence). With 4 bases removed from V and 0 bases from J, the gap between germline ends came to 13 bases. The CDR3 loop spans 15 amino acids. CDR3 residues: CASSYRGRGSYEQYF. The DNA for the CDR3 is TGTGCCAGCAGTTATCGAGGGCGCGGCTCCTACGAGCAGTACTTC.

This chain links TRBV14 with TRBJ1-1, with 8 nucleotides matching TRBD1. The CDR3 consists of 14 residues. V lost 3 bases and J lost 0; bases outside the gene matches: 0. The germline V gene encodes CDR1 SGHDN and CDR2 FVKESK. CDR3 residues: CASSQTGVNTEAFF. The CDR3 DNA reads as TGTGCCAGCAGCCAGACAGGGGTGAACACTGAAGCTTTCTTT.

V gene TRBV10-3 combines with J gene TRBJ1-2; D gene uncertain. The CDR3 consists of 13 residues. V was shortened by 3 bases and J by 3 bases, with 8 bases between the two germline ends. The germline CDR1 and CDR2 sequences are ENHRY and SYGVKD. Here the CDR3 DNA reads TGTGCCATCAGTGACGGGCAGGACTATGGCTACACCTTC. Encoded protein: CAISDGQDYGYTF.

The chain joins TRBV4-3 to TRBJ2-2; D possibly uses TRBD1 or TRBD2 (6 bases each). The CDR3 extends over 17 amino acids. CDR1 LGHNA and CDR2 YSLEER come from the germline V gene. With 0 bases removed from V and 5 bases from J, the gap between germline ends came to 16 bases. The CDR3 protein is CASSQEWGAGMTGELFF. The CDR3 DNA reads TGCGCCAGCAGCCAAGAGTGGGGGGCGGGTATGACCGGGGAGCTGTTTTTT.

The J gene is TRBJ2-7, the V gene TRBV25-1, with D unclear. V was cut by 3 bases and J by 3 bases, with 15 bases left in between. CDR1 is MGHDK, CDR2 SYGVNS, per germline. The CDR3 has 15 amino acids. Written as DNA, the CDR3 is TGTGCCAGCAGTGATTTGGTCTACGGCGTCTACGAGCAGTACTTC. This sequence encodes CASSDLVYGVYEQYF.

The chain links TRBV29-1 to TRBJ2-7, with 9 bases that match TRBD1. CDR3 length: 12 residues. Germline CDR1 reads SQVTM; CDR2 reads ANQGSEA. The V segment lost 6 bases and the J segment 1 base; nucleotides outside the gene matches: 1. Here the CDR3 DNA reads TGCAGCGTCGGGACAGGGTCCTACGAGCAGTACTTC. Its translation is CSVGTGSYEQYF.

The chain combines TRBV4-3 with TRBJ2-7, with TRBD2 as a possible D gene (6 bases). From germline, CDR1 is LGHNA and CDR2 YSLEER. This CDR3 has 13 residues. The germline V and J ends were trimmed by 4 bases and 6 bases, with 13 bases remaining between them. The CDR3 sequence: CASSPYRGSEQYF. CDR3 DNA: TGCGCCAGCAGCCCCTATCGGGGGTCCGAGCAGTACTTC.

The rearrangement joins TRBV11-2 to TRBJ2-7, with unresolved D. The ends were cut back, 1 base at V and 3 bases at J, with 10 bases in the middle. CDR1 is SGHAT, CDR2 FQNNGV, per germline. The CDR3 is 14 amino acids. The chain's CDR3 is CASSLVGGNYEQYF. The DNA of the CDR3 is TGTGCCAGCAGCTTAGTAGGCGGAAACTACGAGCAGTACTTC.

The chain joins TRBV5-6 to TRBJ2-7; no reliable D call. V lost 4 bases and J lost 0, with 11 bases in between. From germline, CDR1 is SGHDT and CDR2 YYEEEE. The CDR3 runs 14 residues. The CDR3 sequence is CASSLDTSSYEQYF. As DNA, the CDR3 is TGTGCCAGCAGCCTCGACACCAGCTCCTACGAGCAGTACTTC. Combining the CDR3 with reference TRBV5-6 and TRBJ2-7 gives the whole variable domain DAGVTQSPTHLIKTRGQQVTLRCSPKSGHDTVSWYQQALGQGPQFIFQYYEEEERQRGNFPDRFSGHQFPNYSSELNVNALLLGDSALYLCASSLDTSSYEQYFGPGTRLTVT.